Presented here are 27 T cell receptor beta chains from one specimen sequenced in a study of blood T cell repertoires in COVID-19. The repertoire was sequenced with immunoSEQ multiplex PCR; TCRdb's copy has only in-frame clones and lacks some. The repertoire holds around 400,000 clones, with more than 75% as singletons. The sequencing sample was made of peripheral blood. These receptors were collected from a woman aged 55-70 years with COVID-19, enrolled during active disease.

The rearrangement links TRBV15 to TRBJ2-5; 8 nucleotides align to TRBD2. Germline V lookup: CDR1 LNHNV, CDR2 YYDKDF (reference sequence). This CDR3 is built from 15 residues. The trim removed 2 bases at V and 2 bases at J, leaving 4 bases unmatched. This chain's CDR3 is CATSRRGGTQETQYF. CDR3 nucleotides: TGTGCCACCAGCAGACGGGGGGGAACTCAAGAGACCCAGTACTTC.

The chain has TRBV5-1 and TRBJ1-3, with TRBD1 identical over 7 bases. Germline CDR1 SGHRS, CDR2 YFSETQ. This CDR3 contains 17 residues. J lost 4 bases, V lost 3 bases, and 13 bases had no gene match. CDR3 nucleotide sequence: TGCGCCAGCAGCTCCGATGGACAGGCCTCCCTGGGAAACACCATATATTTT. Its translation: CASSSDGQASLGNTIYF.

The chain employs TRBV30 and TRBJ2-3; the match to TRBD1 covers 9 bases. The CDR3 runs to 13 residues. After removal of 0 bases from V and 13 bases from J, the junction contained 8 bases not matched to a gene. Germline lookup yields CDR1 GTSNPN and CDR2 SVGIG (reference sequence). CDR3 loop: CAWSVDTGQGKYF. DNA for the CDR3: TGTGCCTGGAGTGTAGATACGGGACAGGGCAAGTATTTT.

The CDR3 DNA is TGTGCCAGCAGCCAGAGCCTTTACACTGAAGCTTTCTTT. Its protein product is CASSQSLYTEAFF. The gene calls are TRBV14 and TRBJ1-1; D is uncertain. The germline gives CDR1 SGHDN, CDR2 FVKESK. The length of the CDR3 is 13 residues. Trimming stripped 3 bases from V and 3 bases from J, with 8 bases between.

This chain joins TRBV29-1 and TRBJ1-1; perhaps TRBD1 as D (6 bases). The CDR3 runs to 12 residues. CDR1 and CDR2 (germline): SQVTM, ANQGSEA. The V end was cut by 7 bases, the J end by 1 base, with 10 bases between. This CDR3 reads CSGGHQNTEAFF. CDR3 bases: TGCAGCGGGGGACACCAGAACACTGAAGCTTTCTTT.

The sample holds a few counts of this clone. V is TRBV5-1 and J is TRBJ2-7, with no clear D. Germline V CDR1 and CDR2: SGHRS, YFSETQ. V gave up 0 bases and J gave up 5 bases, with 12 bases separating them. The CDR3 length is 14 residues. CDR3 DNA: TGCGCCAGCAGCTTGGTGGTGGGCCAACACGAGCAGTACTTC. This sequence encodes CASSLVVGQHEQYF.

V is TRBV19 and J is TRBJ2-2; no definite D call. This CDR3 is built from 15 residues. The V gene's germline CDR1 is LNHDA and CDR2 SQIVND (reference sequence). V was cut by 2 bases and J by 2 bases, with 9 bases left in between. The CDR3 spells CASSIQVVNTGELFF. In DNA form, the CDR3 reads TGTGCCAGTAGTATACAGGTAGTAAACACCGGGGAGCTGTTTTTT.

For the CDR3, the DNA is TGTGCCAGCAGCGTGCGAGAACGACGGGACACAATATACGTTTTGGGCCAGTACTTC. Translation gives CASSVRERRDTIYVLGQYF. The rearrangement links TRBV5-4 to TRBJ2-5, with D maybe TRBD1 (6 bases). The CDR3 extends over 19 amino acids. The V and J ends lost 4 bases and 10 bases respectively, with 35 bases between them. Germline V lookup: CDR1 SGHNT, CDR2 YYREEE (reference sequence). Full variable domain (rest looked up from reference TRBV5-4 and TRBJ2-5): ETGVTQSPTHLIKTRGQQVTLRCSSQSGHNTVSWYQQALGQGPQFIFQYYREEENGRGNFPPRFSGLQFPNYSSELNVNALELDDSALYLCASSVRERRDTIYVLGQYFGPGTRLLVL.

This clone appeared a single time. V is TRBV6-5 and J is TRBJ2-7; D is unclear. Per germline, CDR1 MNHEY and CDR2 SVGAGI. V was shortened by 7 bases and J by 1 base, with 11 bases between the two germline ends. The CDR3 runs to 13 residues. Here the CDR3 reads CASNPSESYEQYF. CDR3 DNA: TGTGCCAGCAACCCCAGCGAGTCCTACGAGCAGTACTTC.

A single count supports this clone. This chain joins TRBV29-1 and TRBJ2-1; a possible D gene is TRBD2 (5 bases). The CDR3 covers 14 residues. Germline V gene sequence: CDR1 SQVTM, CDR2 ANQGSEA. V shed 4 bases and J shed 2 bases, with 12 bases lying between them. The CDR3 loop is CSVGRGGTYNEQFF. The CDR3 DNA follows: TGCAGCGTTGGGCGAGGAGGTACCTACAATGAGCAGTTCTTC.

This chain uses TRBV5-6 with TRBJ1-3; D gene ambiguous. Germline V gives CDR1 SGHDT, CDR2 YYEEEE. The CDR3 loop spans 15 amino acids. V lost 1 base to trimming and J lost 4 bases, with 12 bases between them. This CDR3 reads CASSLREARGNTIYF. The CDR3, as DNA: TGTGCCAGCAGCTTGAGAGAGGCTCGCGGAAACACCATATATTTT.

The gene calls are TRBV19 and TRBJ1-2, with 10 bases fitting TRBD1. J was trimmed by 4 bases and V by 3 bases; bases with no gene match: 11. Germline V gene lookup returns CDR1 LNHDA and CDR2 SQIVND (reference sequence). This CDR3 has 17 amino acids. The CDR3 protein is CASSMATGGLTLYGYTF. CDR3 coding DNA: TGTGCCAGTAGTATGGCGACAGGGGGCCTTACCCTCTATGGCTACACCTTC.

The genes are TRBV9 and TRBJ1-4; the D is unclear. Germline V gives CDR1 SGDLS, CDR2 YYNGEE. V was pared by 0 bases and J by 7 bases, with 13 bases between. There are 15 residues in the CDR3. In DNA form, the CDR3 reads TGTGCCAGCAGCGTAGGAGGCGGCGACGGTGAAAAACTGTTTTTT. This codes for CASSVGGGDGEKLFF.

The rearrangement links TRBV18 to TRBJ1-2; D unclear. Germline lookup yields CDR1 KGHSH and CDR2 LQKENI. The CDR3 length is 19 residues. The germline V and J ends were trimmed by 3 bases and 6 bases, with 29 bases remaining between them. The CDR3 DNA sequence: TGTGCCAGCTCACCTCTATCGTCACGAGGGTACGGAGAGGTCCATGGCTACACCTTC. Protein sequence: CASSPLSSRGYGEVHGYTF.

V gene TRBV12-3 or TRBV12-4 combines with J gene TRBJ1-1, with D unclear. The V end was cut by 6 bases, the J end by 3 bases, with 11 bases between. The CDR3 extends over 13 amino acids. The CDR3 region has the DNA TGTGCCAGCAGCCCAGCTGCGGACACTGAAGCTTTCTTT. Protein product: CASSPAADTEAFF.

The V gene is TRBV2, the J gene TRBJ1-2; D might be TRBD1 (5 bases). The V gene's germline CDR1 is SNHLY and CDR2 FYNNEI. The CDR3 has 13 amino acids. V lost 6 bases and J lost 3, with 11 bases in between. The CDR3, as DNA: TGTGCCAGCAGGGTTCGCAGGGACTATGGCTACACCTTC. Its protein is CASRVRRDYGYTF. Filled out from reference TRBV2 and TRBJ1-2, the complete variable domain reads EPEVTQTPSHQVTQMGQEVILRCVPISNHLYFYWYRQILGQKVEFLVSFYNNEISEKSEIFDDQFSVERPDGSNFTLKIRSTKLEDSAMYFCASRVRRDYGYTFGSGTRLTVV.

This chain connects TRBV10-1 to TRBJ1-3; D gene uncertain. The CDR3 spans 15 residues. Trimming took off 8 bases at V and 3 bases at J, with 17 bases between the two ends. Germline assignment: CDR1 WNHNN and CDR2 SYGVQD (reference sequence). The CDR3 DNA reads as TGCGCCAGCGAGTGCGGGATCTTTGGTGGAAACACCATATATTTT. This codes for CASECGIFGGNTIYF.

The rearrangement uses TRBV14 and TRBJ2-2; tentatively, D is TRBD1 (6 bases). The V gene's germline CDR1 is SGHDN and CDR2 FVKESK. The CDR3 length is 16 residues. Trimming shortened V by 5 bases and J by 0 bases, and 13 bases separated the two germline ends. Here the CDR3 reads CASSIITGPNTGELFF. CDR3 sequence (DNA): TGTGCCAGCAGCATTATAACAGGGCCGAACACCGGGGAGCTGTTTTTT.

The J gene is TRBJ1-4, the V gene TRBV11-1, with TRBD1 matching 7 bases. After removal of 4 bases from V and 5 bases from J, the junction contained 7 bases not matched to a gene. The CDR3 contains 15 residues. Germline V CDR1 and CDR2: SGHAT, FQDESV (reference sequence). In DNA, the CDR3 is TGTGCCAGCAGCTCCAGACAGGGAAAGAATGAAAAACTGTTTTTT. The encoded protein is CASSSRQGKNEKLFF.

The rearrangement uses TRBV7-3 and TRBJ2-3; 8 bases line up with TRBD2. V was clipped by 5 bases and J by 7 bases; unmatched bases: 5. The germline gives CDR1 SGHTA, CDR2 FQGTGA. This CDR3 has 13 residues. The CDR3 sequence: CASSPPGGNTQYF. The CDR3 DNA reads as TGTGCCAGCAGCCCCCCGGGAGGGAATACGCAGTATTTT.

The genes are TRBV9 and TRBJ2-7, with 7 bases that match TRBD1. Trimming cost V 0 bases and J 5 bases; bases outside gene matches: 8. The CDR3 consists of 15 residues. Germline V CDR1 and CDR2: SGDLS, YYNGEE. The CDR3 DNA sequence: TGTGCCAGCAGCGTAGGTAGACAGGGAAGACACGAGCAGTACTTC. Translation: CASSVGRQGRHEQYF.

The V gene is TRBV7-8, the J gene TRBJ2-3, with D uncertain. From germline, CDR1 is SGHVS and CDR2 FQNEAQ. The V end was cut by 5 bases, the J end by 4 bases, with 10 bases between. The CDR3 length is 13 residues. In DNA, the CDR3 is TGTGCCAGCAGCCCCATAGATCCAGATACGCAGTATTTT. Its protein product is CASSPIDPDTQYF.

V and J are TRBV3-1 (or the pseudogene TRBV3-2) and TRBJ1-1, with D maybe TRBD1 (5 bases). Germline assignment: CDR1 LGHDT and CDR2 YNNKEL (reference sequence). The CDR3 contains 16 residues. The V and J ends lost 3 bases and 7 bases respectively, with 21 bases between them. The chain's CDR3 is CASSQTRMYRNDEAFF. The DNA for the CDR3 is TGTGCCAGCAGCCAGACAAGAATGTACAGGAACGATGAAGCTTTCTTT.

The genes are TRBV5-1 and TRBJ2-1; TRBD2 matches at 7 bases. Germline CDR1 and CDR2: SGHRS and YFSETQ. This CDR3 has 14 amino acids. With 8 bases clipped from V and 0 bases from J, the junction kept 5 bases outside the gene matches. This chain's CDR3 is CASTGGSSYNEQFF. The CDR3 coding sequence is TGCGCCAGTACCGGGGGGAGCTCCTACAATGAGCAGTTCTTC. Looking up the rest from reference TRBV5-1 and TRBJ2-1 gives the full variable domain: KAGVTQTPRYLIKTRGQQVTLSCSPISGHRSVSWYQQTPGQGLQFLFEYFSETQRNKGNFPGRFSGRQFSNSRSEMNVSTLELGDSALYLCASTGGSSYNEQFFGPGTRLTVL.

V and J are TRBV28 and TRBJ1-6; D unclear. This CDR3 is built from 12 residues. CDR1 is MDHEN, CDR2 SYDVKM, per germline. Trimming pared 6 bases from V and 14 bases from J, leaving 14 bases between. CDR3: CASSLPEFSLHF. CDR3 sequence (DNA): TGTGCCAGCAGCCTACCGGAGTTCTCCCTCCACTTT.

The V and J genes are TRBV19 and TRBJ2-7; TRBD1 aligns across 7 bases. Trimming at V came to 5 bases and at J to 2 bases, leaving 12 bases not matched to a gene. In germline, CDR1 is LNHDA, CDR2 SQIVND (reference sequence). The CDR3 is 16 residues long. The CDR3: CASSSYSGQRPYEQYF. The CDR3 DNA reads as TGTGCCAGTAGTTCATACTCGGGACAGCGACCCTACGAGCAGTACTTC.

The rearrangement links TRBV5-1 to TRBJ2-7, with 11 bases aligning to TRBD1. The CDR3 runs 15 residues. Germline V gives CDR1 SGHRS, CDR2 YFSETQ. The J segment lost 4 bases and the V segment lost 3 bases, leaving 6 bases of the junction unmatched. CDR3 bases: TGCGCCAGCAGCTCCCGGGACAGGGGGGTGTACGAGCAGTACTTC. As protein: CASSSRDRGVYEQYF.